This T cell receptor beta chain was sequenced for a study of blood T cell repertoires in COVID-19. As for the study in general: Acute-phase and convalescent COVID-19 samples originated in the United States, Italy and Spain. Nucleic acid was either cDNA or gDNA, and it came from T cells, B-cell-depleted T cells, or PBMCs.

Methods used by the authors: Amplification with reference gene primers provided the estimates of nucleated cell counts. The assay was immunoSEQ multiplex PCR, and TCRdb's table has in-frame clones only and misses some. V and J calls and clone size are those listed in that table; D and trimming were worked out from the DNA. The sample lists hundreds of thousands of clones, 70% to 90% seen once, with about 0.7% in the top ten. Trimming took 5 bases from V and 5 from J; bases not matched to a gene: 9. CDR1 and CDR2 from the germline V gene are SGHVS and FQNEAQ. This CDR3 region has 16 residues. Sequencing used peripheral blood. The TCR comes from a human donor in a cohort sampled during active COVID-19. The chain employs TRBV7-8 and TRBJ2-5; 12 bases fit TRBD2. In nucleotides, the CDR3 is TGTGCCAGCAGCCGACTAGCGGGAGCCCCGGCGGAGACCCAGTACTTC. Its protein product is CASSRLAGAPAETQYF.